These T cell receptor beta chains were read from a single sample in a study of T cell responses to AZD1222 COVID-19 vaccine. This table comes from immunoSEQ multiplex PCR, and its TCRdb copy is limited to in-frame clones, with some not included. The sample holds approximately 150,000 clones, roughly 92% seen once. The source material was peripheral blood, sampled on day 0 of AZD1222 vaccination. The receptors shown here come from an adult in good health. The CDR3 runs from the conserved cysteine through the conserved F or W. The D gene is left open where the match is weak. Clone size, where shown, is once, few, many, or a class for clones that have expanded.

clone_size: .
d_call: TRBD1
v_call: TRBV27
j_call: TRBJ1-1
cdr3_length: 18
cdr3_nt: TGTGCCAGCAGTTTAAGGGGGGAGACAGGGGGCTTAAACACTGAAGCTTTCTTT
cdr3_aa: CASSLRGETGGLNTEAFF

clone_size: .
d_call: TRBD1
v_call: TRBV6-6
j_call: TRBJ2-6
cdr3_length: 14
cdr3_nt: TGTGCCACCTCAGGGGGCTCTGGGGCCAACGTCCTGACTTTC
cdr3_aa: CATSGGSGANVLTF

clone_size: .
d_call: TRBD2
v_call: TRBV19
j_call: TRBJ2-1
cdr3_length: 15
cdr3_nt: TGTGCCAGTAGTCAAGGACTAGCGAATTACAATGAGCAGTTCTTC
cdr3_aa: CASSQGLANYNEQFF

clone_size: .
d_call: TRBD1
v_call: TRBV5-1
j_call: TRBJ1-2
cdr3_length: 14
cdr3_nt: TGCGCCAGCAGCTTGGGCAGGGGGGCATATGGCTACACCTTC
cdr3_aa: CASSLGRGAYGYTF

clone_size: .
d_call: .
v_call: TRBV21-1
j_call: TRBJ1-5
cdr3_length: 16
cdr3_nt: TGTGCCAGCAGCAATGGGACCCGAACAAACAATCAGCCCCAGCATTTT
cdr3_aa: CASSNGTRTNNQPQHF

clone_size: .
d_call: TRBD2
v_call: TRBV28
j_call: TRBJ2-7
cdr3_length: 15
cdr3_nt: TGTGCCAGCAGTTTAAACAGCGGGAGTTCCTACGAGCAGTACTTC
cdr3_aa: CASSLNSGSSYEQYF

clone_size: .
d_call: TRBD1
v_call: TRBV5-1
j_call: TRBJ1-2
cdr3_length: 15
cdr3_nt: TGCGCCAGCAGCTGGGACAGGGAGGGCTTCTATGGCTACACCTTC
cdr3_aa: CASSWDREGFYGYTF

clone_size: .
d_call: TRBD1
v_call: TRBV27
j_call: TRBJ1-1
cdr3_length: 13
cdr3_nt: TGTGCCAGCAGTGGACAGGGCTCCACTGAAGCTTTCTTT
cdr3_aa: CASSGQGSTEAFF

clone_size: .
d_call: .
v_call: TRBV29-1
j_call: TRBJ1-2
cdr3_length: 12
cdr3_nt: TGCAGCGTTAACACCTTCCCCTATGGCTACACCTTC
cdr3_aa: CSVNTFPYGYTF

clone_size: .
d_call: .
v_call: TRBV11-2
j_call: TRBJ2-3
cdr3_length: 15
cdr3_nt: TGTGCCAGCAGCTTAGTACAGCGGCACCTTTATACGCAGTATTTT
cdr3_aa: CASSLVQRHLYTQYF

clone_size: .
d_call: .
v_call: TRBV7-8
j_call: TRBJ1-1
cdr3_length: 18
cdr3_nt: TGTGCCAGCAGACAACTGGCTGGAGCAGCGAGGAACAACACTGAAGCTTTCTTT
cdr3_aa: CASRQLAGAARNNTEAFF

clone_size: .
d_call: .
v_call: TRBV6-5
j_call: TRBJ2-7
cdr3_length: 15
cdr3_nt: TGTGCCAGCAGACGGACTAATAGGGACCCCTACGAGCAGTACTTC
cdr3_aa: CASRRTNRDPYEQYF

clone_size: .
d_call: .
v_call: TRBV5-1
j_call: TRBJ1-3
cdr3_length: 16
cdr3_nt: TGCGCCAGCAGCTTGGCGAGGGGCGCGGGAGGAAACACCATATATTTT
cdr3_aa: CASSLARGAGGNTIYF

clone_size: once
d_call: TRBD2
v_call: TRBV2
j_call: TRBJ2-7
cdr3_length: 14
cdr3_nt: TGTGCCAGCAAAGAGCTAGCGGGATCCTACGAGCAGTACTTC
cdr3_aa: CASKELAGSYEQYF

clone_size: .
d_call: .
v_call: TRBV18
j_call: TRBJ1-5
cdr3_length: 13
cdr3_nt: TGTGCCAGCTCACAGAATAGCAATCAGCCCCAGCATTTT
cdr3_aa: CASSQNSNQPQHF

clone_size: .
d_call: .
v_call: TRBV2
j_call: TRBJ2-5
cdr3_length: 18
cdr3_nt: TGTGCCAGCAGTGAAAGTCGAACACTGGGGATTTTTTTTGAGACCCAGTACTTC
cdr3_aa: CASSESRTLGIFFETQYF

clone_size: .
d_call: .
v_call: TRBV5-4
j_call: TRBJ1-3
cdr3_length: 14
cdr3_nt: TGTGCCAGCAGCTTGGACCTCTCTGGAAACACCATATATTTT
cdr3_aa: CASSLDLSGNTIYF

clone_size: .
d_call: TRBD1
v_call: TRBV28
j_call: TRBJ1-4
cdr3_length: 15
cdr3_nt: TGTGCCAGCGGGACAGGGGGCGCGGAGGATGAAAAACTGTTTTTT
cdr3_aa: CASGTGGAEDEKLFF

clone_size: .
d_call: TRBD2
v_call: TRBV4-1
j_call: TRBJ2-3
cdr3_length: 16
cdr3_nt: TGCGCCAGCAGCCGAAGCGGACTAGGGATGGTGTATACGCAGTATTTT
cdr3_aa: CASSRSGLGMVYTQYF

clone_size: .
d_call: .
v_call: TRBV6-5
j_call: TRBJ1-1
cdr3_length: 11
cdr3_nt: TGTGCCAGCAGGACGGGGGCTGAAGCTTTCTTT
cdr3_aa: CASRTGAEAFF

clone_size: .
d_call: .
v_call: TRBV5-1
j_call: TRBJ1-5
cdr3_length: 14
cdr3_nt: TGCGCCAGCAGCGTCGGGGGGGTCAATCAGCCCCAGCATTTT
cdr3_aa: CASSVGGVNQPQHF

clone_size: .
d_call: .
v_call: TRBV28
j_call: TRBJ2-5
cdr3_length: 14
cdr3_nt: TGTGCCAGCAGTCCCAGAGGGTGGGGGGAGACCCAGTACTTC
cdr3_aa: CASSPRGWGETQYF

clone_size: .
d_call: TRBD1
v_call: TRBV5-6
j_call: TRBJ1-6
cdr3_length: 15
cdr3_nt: TGTGCCAGCAGCAACCGGGACAGGGGTAATTCACCCCTCCACTTT
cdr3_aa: CASSNRDRGNSPLHF

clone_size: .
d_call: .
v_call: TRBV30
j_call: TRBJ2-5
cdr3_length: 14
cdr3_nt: TGTGCCTGGAGTCCGTTTCCCCTCCAAGAGACCCAGTACTTC
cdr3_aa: CAWSPFPLQETQYF

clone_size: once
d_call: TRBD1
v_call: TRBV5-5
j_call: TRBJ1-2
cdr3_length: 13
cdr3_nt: TGTGCCAGCAGCCGAGACAGGGTTGATGGCTACACCTTC
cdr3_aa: CASSRDRVDGYTF

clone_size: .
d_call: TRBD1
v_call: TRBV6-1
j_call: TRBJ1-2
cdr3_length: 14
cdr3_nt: TGTGCCAGCAGTGAAATCGGCAGGGGGCAAGGCTACACCTTC
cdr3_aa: CASSEIGRGQGYTF

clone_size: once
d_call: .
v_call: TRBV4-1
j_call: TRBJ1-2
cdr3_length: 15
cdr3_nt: TGCGCCAGCAGCCAAGAGGGGCGAGGGGGCTATGGCTACACCTTC
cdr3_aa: CASSQEGRGGYGYTF

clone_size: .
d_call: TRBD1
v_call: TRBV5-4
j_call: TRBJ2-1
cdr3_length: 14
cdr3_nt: TGTGCCAGCAGCCTCCGGGACAGCTACAATGAGCAGTTCTTC
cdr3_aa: CASSLRDSYNEQFF

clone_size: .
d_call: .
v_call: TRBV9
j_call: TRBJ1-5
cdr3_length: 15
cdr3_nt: TGTGCCAGCAGCGTAGGTGTAGGACTCAATCAGCCCCAGCATTTT
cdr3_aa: CASSVGVGLNQPQHF

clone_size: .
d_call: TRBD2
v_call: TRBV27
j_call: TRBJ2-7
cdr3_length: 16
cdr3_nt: TGTGCCAGCAGTTTACTGCTAGCGGGAGGGCTCGACGAGCAGTACTTC
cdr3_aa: CASSLLLAGGLDEQYF

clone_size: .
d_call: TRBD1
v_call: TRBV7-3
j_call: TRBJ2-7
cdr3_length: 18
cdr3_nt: TGTGCCAGCAGCTTAAGCTTGCCCCGGGACAGGGGGATCTACGAGCAGTACTTC
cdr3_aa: CASSLSLPRDRGIYEQYF

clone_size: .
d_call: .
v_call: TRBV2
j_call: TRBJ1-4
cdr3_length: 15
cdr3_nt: TGTGCCAGCAGGAAAGAATCAGGGCCTGGGGAAAAACTGTTTTTT
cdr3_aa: CASRKESGPGEKLFF

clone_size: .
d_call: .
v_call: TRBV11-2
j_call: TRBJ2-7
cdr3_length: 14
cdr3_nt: TGTGCCAGCAGCTTAGTGTCACCATCCTACGAGCAGTACTTC
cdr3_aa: CASSLVSPSYEQYF

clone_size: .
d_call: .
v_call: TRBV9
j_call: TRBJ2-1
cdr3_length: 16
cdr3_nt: TGTGCCAGCAGCCGTAGGGGTACTAGCTCCTACAATGAGCAGTTCTTC
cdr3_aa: CASSRRGTSSYNEQFF

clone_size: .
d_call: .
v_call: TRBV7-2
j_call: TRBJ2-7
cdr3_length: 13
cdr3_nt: TGTGCCAGCAGTTTACAGGAGTCCTACGAGCAGTACTTC
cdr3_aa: CASSLQESYEQYF

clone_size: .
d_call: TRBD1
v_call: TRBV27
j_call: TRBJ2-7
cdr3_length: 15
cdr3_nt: TGTGCCAGCAGTCCGCGGACAGGACAGCTATACGAGCAGTACTTC
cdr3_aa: CASSPRTGQLYEQYF

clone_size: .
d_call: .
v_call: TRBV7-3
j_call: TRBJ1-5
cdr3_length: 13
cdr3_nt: TGTGCCAGCAGCTCGACCCCTGATCAGCCCCAGCATTTT
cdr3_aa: CASSSTPDQPQHF

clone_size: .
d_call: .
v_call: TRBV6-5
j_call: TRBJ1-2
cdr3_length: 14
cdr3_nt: TGTGCCAGCAGTTCTAACAGGGCGACCTATGGCTACACCTTC
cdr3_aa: CASSSNRATYGYTF

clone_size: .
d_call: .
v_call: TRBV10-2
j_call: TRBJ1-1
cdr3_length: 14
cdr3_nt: TGCGCCAGCAGCCCCCTCCCTGGTAGGGCTGAAGCTTTCTTT
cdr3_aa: CASSPLPGRAEAFF

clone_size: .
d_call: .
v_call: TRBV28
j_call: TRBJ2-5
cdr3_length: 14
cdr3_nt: TGTGCCAGCAGCCCCCGGGGTGGGCAAGAGACCCAGTACTTC
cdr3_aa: CASSPRGGQETQYF

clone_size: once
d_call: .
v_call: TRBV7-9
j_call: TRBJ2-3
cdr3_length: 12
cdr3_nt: TGTGCCAGCAGCCCCCGCACAGATACGCAGTATTTT
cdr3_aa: CASSPRTDTQYF

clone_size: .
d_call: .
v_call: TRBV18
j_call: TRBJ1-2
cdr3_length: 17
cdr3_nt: TGTGCCAGCTCACCACAGGGACGTAGTGTGGGAAACTATGGCTACACCTTC
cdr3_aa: CASSPQGRSVGNYGYTF

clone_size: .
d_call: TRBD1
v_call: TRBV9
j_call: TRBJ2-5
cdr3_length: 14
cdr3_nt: TGTGCCAGCAGCACCCGGACAGGGGAAGAGACCCAGTACTTC
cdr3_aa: CASSTRTGEETQYF

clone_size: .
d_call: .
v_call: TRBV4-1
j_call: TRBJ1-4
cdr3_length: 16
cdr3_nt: TGCGCCAGCAGCCAAGATGTAGAGGAGGTCAATGAAAAACTGTTTTTT
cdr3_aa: CASSQDVEEVNEKLFF

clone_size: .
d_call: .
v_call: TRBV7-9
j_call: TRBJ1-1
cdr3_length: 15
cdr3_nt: TGTGCCAGCAGCTTAGGGACTTCGTTGAACACTGAAGCTTTCTTT
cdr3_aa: CASSLGTSLNTEAFF

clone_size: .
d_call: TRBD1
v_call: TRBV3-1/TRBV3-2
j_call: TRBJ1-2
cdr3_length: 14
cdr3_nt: TGTGCCAGCAGCCAATCGGACAGGGGGGGTGGCTACACCTTC
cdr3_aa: CASSQSDRGGGYTF

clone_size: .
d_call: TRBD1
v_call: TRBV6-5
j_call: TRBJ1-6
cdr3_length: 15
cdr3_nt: TGTGCCAGCAGCGGATGGGACAGGGCCAATTCACCCCTCCACTTT
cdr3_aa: CASSGWDRANSPLHF

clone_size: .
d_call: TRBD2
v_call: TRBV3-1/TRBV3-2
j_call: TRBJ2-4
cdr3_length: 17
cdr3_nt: TGTGCCAGCAGCCTCGCGGGGGGGGCGCGGGACAAAAACATTCAGTACTTC
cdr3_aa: CASSLAGGARDKNIQYF

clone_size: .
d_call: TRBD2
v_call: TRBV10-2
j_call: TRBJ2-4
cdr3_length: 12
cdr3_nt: TGCGCCAGCAGTGGGGAGGGGAACATTCAGTACTTC
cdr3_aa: CASSGEGNIQYF

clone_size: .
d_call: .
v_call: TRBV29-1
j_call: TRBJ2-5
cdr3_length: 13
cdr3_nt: TGCAGCGTTATACAGAAGTACCAAGAGACCCAGTACTTC
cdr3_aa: CSVIQKYQETQYF

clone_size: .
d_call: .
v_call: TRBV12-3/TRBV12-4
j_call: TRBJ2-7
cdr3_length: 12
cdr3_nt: TGTGCCAGCAGTTTATTCTCCTACGAGCAGTACTTC
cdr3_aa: CASSLFSYEQYF

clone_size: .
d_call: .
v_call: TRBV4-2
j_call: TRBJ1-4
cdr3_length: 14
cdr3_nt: TGTGCCAGCAGCCAAGCGGACAGAAATGAAAAACTGTTTTTT
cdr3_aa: CASSQADRNEKLFF

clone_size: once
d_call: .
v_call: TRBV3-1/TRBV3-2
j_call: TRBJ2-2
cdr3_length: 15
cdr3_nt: TGTGCCAGCAGCCAGAGTACGGCGAACACCGGGGAGCTGTTTTTT
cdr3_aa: CASSQSTANTGELFF

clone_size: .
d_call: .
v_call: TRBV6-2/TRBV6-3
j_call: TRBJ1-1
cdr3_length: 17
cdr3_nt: TGTGCCAGCAGTTACTCCTCTGGTGATAGGGCTAACACTGAAGCTTTCTTT
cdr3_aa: CASSYSSGDRANTEAFF

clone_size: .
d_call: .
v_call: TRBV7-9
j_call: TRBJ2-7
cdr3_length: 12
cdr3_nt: TGTGCCAGCAGCTTAGGCGCTTACGAGCAGTACTTC
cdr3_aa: CASSLGAYEQYF

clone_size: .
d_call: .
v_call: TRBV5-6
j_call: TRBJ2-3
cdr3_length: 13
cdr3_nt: TGTGCCAGCAGCAAGTCTAGCACAGATACGCAGTATTTT
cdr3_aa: CASSKSSTDTQYF

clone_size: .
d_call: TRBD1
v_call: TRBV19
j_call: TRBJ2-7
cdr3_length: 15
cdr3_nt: TGTGCCAGTAGTCTCCGGACAGGGATGCCCTACGAGCAGTACTTC
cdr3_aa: CASSLRTGMPYEQYF